This is a list of T cell receptor beta chains from one sample in a study of blood T cell repertoires in COVID-19. Produced via immunoSEQ multiplex PCR; TCRdb's table is partial and in-frame only. The sample records about 100,000 clones, over 75% being singletons. Input material: peripheral blood. Receptors originate from a human donor in a cohort sampled during active COVID-19. Both conserved end residues are part of each CDR3. The D gene is left open where the match is weak. Expanded clones get a size class; other rows say once, few or many, or leave the size out.

D gene,V gene,clone size,J gene,CDR3 DNA,CDR3 protein
TRBD2,TRBV12-3/TRBV12-4,few,TRBJ2-1,TGTGCCAGCGTGGGGGGGGAGAATGAGCAGTTCTTC,CASVGGENEQFF
TRBD1,TRBV6-5,once,TRBJ2-6,TGTGCCAGCAGTTACTCAGGGGGCGGGGCCAACGTCCTGACTTTC,CASSYSGGGANVLTF
TRBD2,TRBV4-2,few,TRBJ2-7,TGTGCCAGCAGCCAAGAAGGAGCCGGGACTACCTACGAGCAGTACTTC,CASSQEGAGTTYEQYF
TRBD1,TRBV4-1,-,TRBJ2-3,TGCGCCAGCAGCCCCCGGACAGGGACAGATACGCAGTATTTT,CASSPRTGTDTQYF
TRBD1,TRBV27,-,TRBJ1-1,TGTGCCAGCAGCTCCACAGGGGCGAAAGCTTTCTTT,CASSSTGAKAFF
TRBD2,TRBV30,-,TRBJ2-1,TGTGCCGTGAGACTAGCGGGAGGGGGTGAGCAGTTCTTC,CAVRLAGGGEQFF
-,TRBV18,-,TRBJ2-7,TGTGCCAGCTCCCTCCAAGGTATGGGTCCGGACACCTACGAGCAGTACTTC,CASSLQGMGPDTYEQYF
TRBD1,TRBV5-1,-,TRBJ1-1,TGCGCCAGCAGCTTGGATGGGACAGACGTCATGAACACTGAAGCTTTCTTT,CASSLDGTDVMNTEAFF
TRBD1,TRBV5-8,-,TRBJ2-1,TGTGCCAGCAGCTTGGGGGACAGGGTCCATGAGCAGTTCTTC,CASSLGDRVHEQFF
TRBD1,TRBV27,-,TRBJ2-6,TGTGCCAGCAGTTTCGGACAGGGCTCTGGGGCCAACGTCCTGACTTTC,CASSFGQGSGANVLTF
-,TRBV2,-,TRBJ2-3,TGTGCCAGCAGTGATAACAGTCCCACAGATACGCAGTATTTT,CASSDNSPTDTQYF
-,TRBV7-9,-,TRBJ2-5,TGTGCCAGCTCCGGGCTGAGACAGGGAGGGACCCAGTACTTC,CASSGLRQGGTQYF
-,TRBV28,many,TRBJ1-1,TGTGCCAGCAGTTCGGGAGCGGGGAACACTGAAGCTTTCTTT,CASSSGAGNTEAFF
TRBD2,TRBV9,-,TRBJ2-2,TGTGCCAGCAGCGTAGGTCTAGCGGAGGCTAACACCGGGGAGCTGTTTTTT,CASSVGLAEANTGELFF
TRBD2,TRBV11-2,-,TRBJ2-3,TGTGCCAGCAGCCTTGGGACTAGCGGGGTTACAGATACGCAGTATTTT,CASSLGTSGVTDTQYF
TRBD2,TRBV3-1/TRBV3-2,once,TRBJ2-3,TGTGCCAGCAGCTCCCGACTAGCGGGGGGGCAGGGAACGCAGTATTTT,CASSSRLAGGQGTQYF
TRBD1,TRBV28,-,TRBJ2-7,TGTGCCAGCGGGGGGGTAGGGACAGGGTACCACGAGCAGTACTTC,CASGGVGTGYHEQYF
-,TRBV7-4,-,TRBJ2-7,TGTGCCAGCAGCCCCCCCCGGGAGTCGGACGAGCAGTACTTC,CASSPPRESDEQYF
-,TRBV27,-,TRBJ2-7,TGTGCCAGCAGTTTATCGGGACTCAGCTCCTACGAGCAGTACTTC,CASSLSGLSSYEQYF
TRBD2,TRBV9,-,TRBJ2-3,TGTGCCAGCAGCGTACGAGCGGGGGAGAACACAGATACGCAGTATTTT,CASSVRAGENTDTQYF
TRBD1,TRBV19,-,TRBJ1-1,TGTGCCAGTAGTTGGACCGGGACAGGGGGCTTCGGCACTGAAGCTTTCTTT,CASSWTGTGGFGTEAFF
-,TRBV9,-,TRBJ1-1,TGTGCCAGCAGTGTATGGGGGGAGACTGAAGCTTTCTTT,CASSVWGETEAFF
-,TRBV29-1,-,TRBJ1-5,TGCAGCGTTGTAGGACAGCTTAGCAATCAGCCCCAGCATTTT,CSVVGQLSNQPQHF
-,TRBV19,-,TRBJ1-5,TGTGCCAGTAGTATGGGTACAGCCAATCAGCCCCAGCATTTT,CASSMGTANQPQHF
-,TRBV12-5,-,TRBJ2-3,TGTGCTAGTGGTTTGTCCAGGGGCCGCACAGATACGCAGTATTTT,CASGLSRGRTDTQYF
TRBD2,TRBV5-1,-,TRBJ2-1,TGCGCCAGCAGTGGCGGGAGGGGGGCGACTGAGCAGTTCTTC,CASSGGRGATEQFF
-,TRBV20-1,-,TRBJ1-2,TGCAGTGTTATGACAGACTATGGCTACACCTTC,CSVMTDYGYTF
-,TRBV28,few,TRBJ1-6,TGTGCCAGCAGCAAGGGGGGGCATAATTCACCCCTCCACTTT,CASSKGGHNSPLHF
TRBD2,TRBV3-1/TRBV3-2,-,TRBJ2-3,TGTGCCAGCAGCCAAGGGAAATCTAGCGGGGCCACAGATACGCAGTATTTT,CASSQGKSSGATDTQYF
TRBD1,TRBV6-1,-,TRBJ2-1,TGTGCCAGCAGTGGGCAGTCGCGACAGGGTAAAAATGAGCAGTTCTTC,CASSGQSRQGKNEQFF
-,TRBV9,-,TRBJ1-2,TGTGCCAGCACCCTAGGGGCAGGGAACTATGGCTACACCTTC,CASTLGAGNYGYTF
-,TRBV21-1,-,TRBJ2-3,TGTGCCAGCAGCAACTCACTTATCACAGATACGCAGTATTTT,CASSNSLITDTQYF
-,TRBV29-1,-,TRBJ2-3,TGCAGCGTTGAATCCCTCTGGCGGGGCACAGATACGCAGTATTTT,CSVESLWRGTDTQYF
TRBD1,TRBV9,-,TRBJ2-7,TGTGCCAGCAGCGTAGGGGACAGGGGGTCCTACGAGCAGTACTTC,CASSVGDRGSYEQYF
TRBD2,TRBV7-6,-,TRBJ2-5,TGTGCCATTGGCGTGGGGTGGGCGGGAGAAGAGACCCAGTACTTC,CAIGVGWAGEETQYF
-,TRBV7-3,-,TRBJ2-3,TGTGCCAGCAGCTTAACGGCGGGTCCAGATACGCAGTATTTT,CASSLTAGPDTQYF
-,TRBV6-5,-,TRBJ1-3,TGTGCCAGCAGTTACTCGGGGGGGAGAGGAAACACCATATATTTT,CASSYSGGRGNTIYF
-,TRBV11-2,-,TRBJ2-7,TGTGCCAGCGCGGGGCTTGCCTACGAGCAGTACTTC,CASAGLAYEQYF
TRBD1,TRBV9,-,TRBJ1-1,TGTGCCAGCAGCGTGACAGGGTTGGGGGACACTGAAGCTTTCTTT,CASSVTGLGDTEAFF
-,TRBV7-9,-,TRBJ2-1,TGTGCCAGCAGCTTAGCTGGCCACCCAACCTACAATGAGCAGTTCTTC,CASSLAGHPTYNEQFF
-,TRBV19,-,TRBJ1-1,TGTGCCAGTAGTATTGAACTCCGGGGAGCGAGGACTGAAGCTTTCTTT,CASSIELRGARTEAFF
-,TRBV3-1/TRBV3-2,-,TRBJ2-1,TGTGCCAGCAGCCCCTTCCTATACTCGGATGAGCAGTTCTTC,CASSPFLYSDEQFF
TRBD2,TRBV5-1,-,TRBJ2-2,TGCGCCAGCAGGACTAGCGGCACCGGGGAGCTGTTTTTT,CASRTSGTGELFF
-,TRBV18,-,TRBJ1-2,TGTGCCAGCTCACCCGGAGACAGACCAGCTAACTATGGCTACACCTTC,CASSPGDRPANYGYTF
-,TRBV7-8,-,TRBJ1-6,TGTGCCAGCACCGTAAACAGGGCGTACTCCTATAATTCACCCCTCCACTTT,CASTVNRAYSYNSPLHF
-,TRBV9,-,TRBJ2-7,TGTGCCAGCAGCGTAGGGGAGGACCTCCTCGCCGTCGAGCAGTACTTC,CASSVGEDLLAVEQYF